Each of the 14 T cell receptor beta chains below was sequenced from the same sample in a study of identical twins. TCRdb recomputed calls from the 5' RACE reads with MiXCR, one row per CDR3 protein. The data hold roughly 1,500,000 distinct CDR3 sequences, with about 32% observed a single time. Material: cord blood. These receptors came from a newborn girl in good health.

This clonotype has more than one count but fewer than ten. The rearrangement joins TRBV27 to TRBJ2-1; weak D call: TRBD1 (6 bases). CDR3 length equals 15 residues. Germline-derived CDR1 and CDR2 are MNHEY and SMNVEV (reference sequence). The V and J ends lost 5 bases and 2 bases respectively, with 13 bases between them. The CDR3 protein is CASSPHRATYNEQFF. The CDR3 DNA sequence: TGTGCCAGCAGTCCCCACAGGGCCACCTACAATGAGCAGTTCTTC.

Many counts were recorded for this clonotype. The genes are TRBV6-5 and TRBJ2-7; D not certain. Per the germline V gene, CDR1 is MNHEY and CDR2 is SVGAGI. The CDR3 is 14 residues long. Deletions cut 8 bases from V and 0 bases from J, with 14 bases between. This chain's CDR3 is CASRVLGYSYEQYF. The CDR3 bases are TGTGCCAGCCGAGTTCTGGGTTACTCCTACGAGCAGTACTTC.

This rearrangement joins TRBV12-3 or TRBV12-4 to TRBJ2-1; tentatively, D is TRBD2 (6 bases). The length of the CDR3 is 15 residues. The V end was cut by 6 bases, the J end by 2 bases, with 14 bases between. The CDR3 sequence: CASRPGTSTYNEQFF. Written as DNA, the CDR3 is TGTGCCAGCAGGCCCGGGACTTCAACCTACAATGAGCAGTTCTTC.

This clonotype was seen only a few times. The rearrangement uses TRBV6-1 and TRBJ2-3, with 14 positions matching TRBD2. From germline, CDR1 is MNHNS and CDR2 SASEGT. After removal of 6 bases from V and 4 bases from J, the junction contained 6 bases not matched to a gene. This CDR3 contains 16 residues. The CDR3 spells CASSAPGLAGADTQYF. The DNA of the CDR3 is TGTGCCAGCAGCGCGCCGGGACTAGCGGGAGCAGATACGCAGTATTTT.

This rearrangement joins TRBV5-5 to TRBJ2-5; 8 bases are a match to TRBD2. J lost 2 bases, V lost 0 bases, and 9 bases had no gene match. The germline V gene encodes CDR1 SGHKS and CDR2 YYEKEE (reference sequence). The CDR3 sequence is 17 residues long. The DNA of the CDR3 is TGTGCCAGCAGCTTGGGTCCGGCTAGCGGGTTTCAAGAGACCCAGTACTTC. Translation: CASSLGPASGFQETQYF.

CDR3 sequence (DNA): TGCAGCGTTGAACAGGGGAGGAGACAACTGGATACGCAGTATTTT. Residues: CSVEQGRRQLDTQYF. The chain combines TRBV29-1 with TRBJ2-3; either TRBD1 or TRBD2 may fit D (6 bases each). The V and J ends lost 2 bases and 6 bases respectively, with 18 bases between them. Germline loops: CDR1 SQVTM, CDR2 ANQGSEA. The CDR3 sequence is 15 residues long.

This clonotype has more than one count but fewer than ten. The V and J genes are TRBV5-1 and TRBJ2-1, with D possibly being TRBD2 (6 bases). This CDR3 comprises 16 residues. V was pared by 0 bases and J by 7 bases, with 17 bases between. The germline gives CDR1 SGHRS, CDR2 YFSETQ. The CDR3 sequence is CASSLEMGGPLNEQFF. Here the CDR3 DNA reads TGCGCCAGCAGCTTGGAAATGGGGGGACCCTTAAATGAGCAGTTCTTC.

The rearrangement uses TRBV20-1 and TRBJ1-1; 10 bases are shared with TRBD1. CDR3 size: 19 residues. Germline loops: CDR1 DFQATT, CDR2 SNEGSKA (reference sequence). V lost 0 bases and J lost 0; bases outside the gene matches: 13. The CDR3: CSARDFYHRDRGLNTEAFF. In nucleotides, the CDR3 is TGCAGTGCTAGAGATTTCTACCATCGGGACAGGGGCTTGAACACTGAAGCTTTCTTT.

In DNA form, the CDR3 reads TGCAGTGCTGAGCATAGCGAAAAAGGCAACAATGAGCAGTTCTTC. Its protein product is CSAEHSEKGNNEQFF. This sequence joins TRBV20-1 and TRBJ2-1, with D possibly TRBD2 on 5 matching bases. Germline V gene sequence: CDR1 DFQATT, CDR2 SNEGSKA (reference sequence). Trimming took off 5 bases at V and 5 bases at J, with 19 bases between the two ends. The CDR3 covers 15 residues.

This clonotype appeared a few times. V and J are TRBV28 and TRBJ2-5; D call uncertain. The J call is uncertain, as TRBJ2-7 better fits the DNA end. Germline values: CDR1 MDHEN, CDR2 SYDVKM. The CDR3 is 13 amino acids. The CDR3 loop reads CASSPWPPHEQYF. The DNA for the CDR3 is TGTGCCAGCAGCCCGTGGCCCCCCCACGAGCAGTACTTC.

The chain couples TRBV20-1 to TRBJ1-6; the D is unclear. The CDR3 covers 14 residues. The V end was cut by 0 bases, the J end by 8 bases, with 11 bases between. Germline CDR1 is DFQATT and CDR2 is SNEGSKA (reference sequence). This CDR3 reads CSARDGGSDSPLHF. DNA of the CDR3: TGCAGTGCTAGAGATGGAGGGTCGGATTCACCCCTCCACTTT.

J is TRBJ2-7 and V is TRBV6-5; no firm D call. Germline V gene sequence: CDR1 MNHEY, CDR2 SVGAGI. V was pared by 11 bases and J by 2 bases, with 13 bases between. There are 12 residues in the CDR3. CDR3 residues: CAPRPGPYEQYF. The CDR3 DNA is TGTGCCCCCCGCCCAGGCCCCTACGAGCAGTACTTC.

V usage is TRBV12-3 or TRBV12-4 and J usage is TRBJ2-1, with 9 bases identical to TRBD1. CDR3 length equals 15 residues. Trimming took 7 bases from V and 6 from J; bases not matched to a gene: 10. The CDR3 protein is CASTSFGQGFNEQFF. The CDR3 nucleotides read TGTGCCAGCACCTCGTTCGGACAGGGGTTCAATGAGCAGTTCTTC.

The chain carries TRBV5-1 and TRBJ2-4; 14 bases fit TRBD2. From germline, CDR1 is SGHRS and CDR2 YFSETQ. This CDR3 comprises 18 residues. The junction had 17 bases not matched to a gene; V was cut back by 2 bases and J by 13 bases. CDR3 region: CASSFPTSGRAPYNEQYF. In DNA form, the CDR3 reads TGCGCCAGCAGCTTTCCGACTAGCGGGAGGGCCCCCTACAATGAGCAGTACTTC.